The next 8 T cell receptor beta chains were all read from a single sample in a study of OX40 agonist ivuxolimab in advanced cancers. Clones were sequenced by immunoSEQ multiplex PCR, and TCRdb holds only the in-frame ones, with some missing. The profile shows roughly 40,000 clones, about nine tenths of them singletons. This specimen consisted of CD4+ or CD8+ T cells sorted from blood, obtained in a trial of the OX40 agonist ivuxolimab. The source is an adult with an advanced solid tumor such as melanoma, head and neck, liver or kidney cancer.

The gene calls are TRBV7-9 and TRBJ1-4; 8 bases align to TRBD1. The ends lost 5 bases at V and 3 bases at J; junction bases unmatched: 2. The CDR3 loop spans 14 amino acids. Per the germline V gene, CDR1 is SEHNR and CDR2 is FQNEAQ (reference sequence). This CDR3 reads CASSQGAANEKLFF. The CDR3 region has the DNA TGTGCCAGCAGCCAGGGGGCAGCTAATGAAAAACTGTTTTTT.

CDR3 DNA sequence: TGTGCCAGCAGTTTAGAGGGAAGGGACTCACCCCTCCACTTT. This codes for CASSLEGRDSPLHF. This chain links TRBV27 with TRBJ1-6; D may be TRBD1 (5 bases). Trimming pared 2 bases from V and 10 bases from J, leaving 12 bases between. The CDR3 length is 14 residues. The germline CDR1 and CDR2 sequences are MNHEY and SMNVEV (reference sequence).

Only a few counts were recorded for this clone. The J gene is TRBJ2-5, the V gene TRBV10-2; 8 nucleotides match TRBD1. Germline lookup yields CDR1 WSHSY and CDR2 SAAADI. The CDR3 spans 13 residues. V lost 8 bases and J lost 1; bases outside the gene matches: 3. The CDR3 DNA follows: TGCGCCAGCGGCAGGGGGCGCCAAGAGACCCAGTACTTC. Its translation is CASGRGRQETQYF.

This chain links TRBV14 with TRBJ2-6; D might be TRBD2 (6 bases). V lost 4 bases to trimming and J lost 4 bases, with 14 bases between them. The germline gives CDR1 SGHDN, CDR2 FVKESK. The CDR3 sequence is 16 residues long. The CDR3 DNA sequence: TGTGCCAGCAGCCGGGGTCTTCTAGCGGGGGCCAACGTCCTGACTTTC. Protein sequence: CASSRGLLAGANVLTF.

In this sample, this clone turned up a few times. This sequence joins TRBV5-4 and TRBJ2-2; D is undetermined. With 4 bases removed from V and 4 bases from J, the gap between germline ends came to 14 bases. The CDR3 runs 15 residues. The germline gives CDR1 SGHNT, CDR2 YYREEE (reference sequence). CDR3 DNA: TGTGCCAGCAGCGAGCACCAAACCTCCACCGGGGAGCTGTTTTTT. Translated, it gives CASSEHQTSTGELFF.

As for this clone: The junction does not match germline at one end; this may be a read error. Here the CDR3 reads CASSLGMNTGELFF. CDR3 in DNA: TGTGCTAGCAGCTTAGGAATGAACACCGGGGAGCTGTTTTTT. The rearrangement links TRBV7-7 to TRBJ2-2, with D unresolved. This CDR3 has 14 residues. From germline, CDR1 is SSHAT and CDR2 FNYEAQ (reference sequence).

The rearrangement uses TRBV19 and TRBJ2-4; D may match TRBD1 or TRBD2 (5 bases each). V was clipped by 3 bases and J by 0 bases, with 18 bases between them. Germline assignment: CDR1 LNHDA and CDR2 SQIVND (reference sequence). The CDR3 has 18 residues. DNA of the CDR3: TGTGCCAGTAGTATCCGGGACGGGGTCTCCGTAGCCAAAAACATTCAGTACTTC. It translates to CASSIRDGVSVAKNIQYF.

The chain carries TRBV18 and TRBJ1-1; the D is unclear. The CDR3 has 16 residues. With 6 bases removed from V and 4 bases from J, the gap between germline ends came to 21 bases. CDR1 is KGHSH, CDR2 LQKENI, per germline. CDR3: CASSPSQPLGGTEAFF. The CDR3 DNA follows: TGTGCCAGCTCCCCCTCGCAACCCTTAGGAGGCACTGAAGCTTTCTTT.